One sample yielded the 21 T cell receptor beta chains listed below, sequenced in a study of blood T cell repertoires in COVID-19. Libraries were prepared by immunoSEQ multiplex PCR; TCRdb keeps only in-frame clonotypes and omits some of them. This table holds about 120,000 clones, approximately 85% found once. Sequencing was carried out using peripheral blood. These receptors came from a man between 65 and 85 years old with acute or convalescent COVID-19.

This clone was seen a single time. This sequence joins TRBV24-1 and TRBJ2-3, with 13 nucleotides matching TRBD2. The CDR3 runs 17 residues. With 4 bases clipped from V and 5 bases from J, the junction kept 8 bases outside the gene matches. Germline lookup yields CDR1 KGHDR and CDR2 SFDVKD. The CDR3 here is CATSDSTSGGLGDTQYF. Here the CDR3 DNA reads TGTGCCACCAGTGACTCGACTAGCGGGGGGTTGGGAGATACGCAGTATTTT.

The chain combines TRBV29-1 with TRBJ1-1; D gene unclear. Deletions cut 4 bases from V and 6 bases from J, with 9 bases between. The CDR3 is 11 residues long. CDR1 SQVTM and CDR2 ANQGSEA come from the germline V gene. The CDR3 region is CSVVLRSEAFF. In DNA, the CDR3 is TGCAGCGTTGTATTGAGATCTGAAGCTTTCTTT.

DNA of the CDR3: TGTGCCAGTAGTGGGGGCAGGTCCCAAGAGACCCAGTACTTC. It codes for CASSGGRSQETQYF. The chain employs TRBV19 and TRBJ2-5; maybe TRBD1 (6 bases). The V gene lost 5 bases and the J gene lost 1 base, with 11 bases spanning the gap. The CDR3 covers 14 residues. Germline lookup yields CDR1 LNHDA and CDR2 SQIVND (reference sequence).

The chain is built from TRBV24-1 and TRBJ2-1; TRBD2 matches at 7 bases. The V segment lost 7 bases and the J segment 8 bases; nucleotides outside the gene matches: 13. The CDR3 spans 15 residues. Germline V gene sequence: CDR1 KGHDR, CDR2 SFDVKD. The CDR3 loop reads CATRGVAGLGDEQFF. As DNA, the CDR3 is TGTGCCACCAGGGGAGTAGCGGGCCTGGGGGATGAGCAGTTCTTC.

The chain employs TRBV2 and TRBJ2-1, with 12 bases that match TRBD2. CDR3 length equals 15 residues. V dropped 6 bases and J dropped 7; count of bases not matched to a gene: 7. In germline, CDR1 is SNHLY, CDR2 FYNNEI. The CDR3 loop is CASSRLAGVVNEQFF. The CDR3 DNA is TGTGCCAGCAGCCGACTAGCGGGGGTGGTGAATGAGCAGTTCTTC.

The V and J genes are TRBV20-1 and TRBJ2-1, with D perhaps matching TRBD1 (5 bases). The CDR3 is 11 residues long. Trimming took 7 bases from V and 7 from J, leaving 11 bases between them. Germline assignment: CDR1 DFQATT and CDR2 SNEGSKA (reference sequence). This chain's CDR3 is CSVIRVNEQFF. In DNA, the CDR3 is TGCAGTGTGATCAGGGTTAATGAGCAGTTCTTC.

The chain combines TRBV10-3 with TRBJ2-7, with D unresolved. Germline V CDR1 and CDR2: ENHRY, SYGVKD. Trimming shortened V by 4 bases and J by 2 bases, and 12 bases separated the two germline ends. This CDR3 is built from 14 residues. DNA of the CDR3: TGTGCCATCAGTGGAACAGCTGGCCCCTACGAGCAGTACTTC. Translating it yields CAISGTAGPYEQYF.

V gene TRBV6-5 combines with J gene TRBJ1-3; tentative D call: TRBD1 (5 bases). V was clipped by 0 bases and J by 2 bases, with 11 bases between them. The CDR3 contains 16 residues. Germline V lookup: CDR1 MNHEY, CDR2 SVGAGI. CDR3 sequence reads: CASSYSDQGAGNTIYF. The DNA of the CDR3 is TGTGCCAGCAGTTACTCGGATCAAGGGGCTGGAAACACCATATATTTT.

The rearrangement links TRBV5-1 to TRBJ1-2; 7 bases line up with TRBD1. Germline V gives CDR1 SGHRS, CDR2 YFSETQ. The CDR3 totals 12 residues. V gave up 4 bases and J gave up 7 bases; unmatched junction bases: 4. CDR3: CASSGQDLGYTF. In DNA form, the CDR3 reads TGCGCCAGCAGCGGACAGGACCTTGGCTACACCTTC.

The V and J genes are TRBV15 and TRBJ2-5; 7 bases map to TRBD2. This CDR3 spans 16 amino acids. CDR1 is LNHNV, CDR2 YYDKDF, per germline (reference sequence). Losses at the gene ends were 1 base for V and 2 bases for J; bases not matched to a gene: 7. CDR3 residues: CATSRGDASGQETQYF. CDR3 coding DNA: TGTGCCACCAGCAGAGGAGACGCTAGCGGACAAGAGACCCAGTACTTC.

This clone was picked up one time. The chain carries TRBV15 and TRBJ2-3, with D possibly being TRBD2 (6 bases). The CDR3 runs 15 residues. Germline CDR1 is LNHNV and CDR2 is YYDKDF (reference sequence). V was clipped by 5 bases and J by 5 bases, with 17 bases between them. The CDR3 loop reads CATSSGPWGGDTQYF. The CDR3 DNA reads TGTGCCACCAGCTCCGGGCCATGGGGAGGAGATACGCAGTATTTT. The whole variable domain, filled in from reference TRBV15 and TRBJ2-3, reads DAMVIQNPRYQVTQFGKPVTLSCSQTLNHNVMYWYQQKSSQAPKLLFHYYDKDFNNEADTPDNFQSRRPNTSFCFLDIRSPGLGDTAMYLCATSSGPWGGDTQYFGPGTRLTVL.

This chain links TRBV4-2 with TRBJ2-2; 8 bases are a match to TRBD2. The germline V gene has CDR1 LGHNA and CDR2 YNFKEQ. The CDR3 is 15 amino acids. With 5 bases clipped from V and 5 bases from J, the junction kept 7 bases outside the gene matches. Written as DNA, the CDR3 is TGTGCCAGCAGCGAGAGCGGGAGCTATACCGGGGAGCTGTTTTTT. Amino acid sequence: CASSESGSYTGELFF.

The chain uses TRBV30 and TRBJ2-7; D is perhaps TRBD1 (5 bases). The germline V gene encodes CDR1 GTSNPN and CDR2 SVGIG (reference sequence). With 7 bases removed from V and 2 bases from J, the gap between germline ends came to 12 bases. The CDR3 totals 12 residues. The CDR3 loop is CASSLGAYEQYF. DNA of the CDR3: TGTGCCTCCAGCCTAGGGGCCTACGAGCAGTACTTC.

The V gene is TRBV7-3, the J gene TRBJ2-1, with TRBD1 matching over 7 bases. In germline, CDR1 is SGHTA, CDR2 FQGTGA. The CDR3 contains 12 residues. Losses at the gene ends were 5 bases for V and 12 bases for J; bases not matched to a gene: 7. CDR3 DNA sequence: TGTGCCAGCAGCCCCGAAGGGGACAGGCAGTTCTTC. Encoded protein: CASSPEGDRQFF. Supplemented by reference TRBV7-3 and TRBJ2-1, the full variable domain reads GAGVSQTPSNKVTEKGKYVELRCDPISGHTALYWYRQSLGQGPEFLIYFQGTGAADDSGLPNDRFFAVRPEGSVSTLKIQRTERGDSAVYLCASSPEGDRQFFGPGTRLTVL.

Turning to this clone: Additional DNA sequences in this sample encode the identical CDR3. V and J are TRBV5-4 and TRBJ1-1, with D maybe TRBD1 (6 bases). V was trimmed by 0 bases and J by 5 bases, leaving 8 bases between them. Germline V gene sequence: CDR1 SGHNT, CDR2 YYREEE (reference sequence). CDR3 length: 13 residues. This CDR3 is CASSLEGGTEAFF. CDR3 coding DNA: TGTGCCAGCAGCTTGGAGGGGGGGACTGAAGCTTTCTTT.

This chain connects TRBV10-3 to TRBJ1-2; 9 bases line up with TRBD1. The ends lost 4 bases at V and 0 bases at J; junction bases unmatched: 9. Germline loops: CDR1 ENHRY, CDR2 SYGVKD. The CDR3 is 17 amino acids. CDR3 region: CAISGEGQGIPNYGYTF. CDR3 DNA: TGTGCCATCAGTGGGGAGGGACAGGGTATTCCTAACTATGGCTACACCTTC.

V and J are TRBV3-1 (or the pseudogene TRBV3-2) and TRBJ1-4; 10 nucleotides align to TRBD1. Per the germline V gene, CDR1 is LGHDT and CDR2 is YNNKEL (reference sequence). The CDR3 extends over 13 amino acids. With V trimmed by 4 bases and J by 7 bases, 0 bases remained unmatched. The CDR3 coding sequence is TGTGCCAGCAGCCGGACAGGGGGTGAAAAACTGTTTTTT. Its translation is CASSRTGGEKLFF.

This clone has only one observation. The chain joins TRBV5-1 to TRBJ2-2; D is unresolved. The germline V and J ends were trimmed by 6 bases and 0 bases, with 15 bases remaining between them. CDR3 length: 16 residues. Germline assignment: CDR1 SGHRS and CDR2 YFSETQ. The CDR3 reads CASNLGRPSNTGELFF. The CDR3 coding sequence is TGCGCCAGCAATCTGGGCAGGCCTTCGAACACCGGGGAGCTGTTTTTT.

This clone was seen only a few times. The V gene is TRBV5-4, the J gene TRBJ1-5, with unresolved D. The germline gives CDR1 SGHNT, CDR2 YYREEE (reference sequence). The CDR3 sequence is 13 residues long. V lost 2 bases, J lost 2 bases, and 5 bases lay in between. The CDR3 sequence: CASSFAGNQPQHF. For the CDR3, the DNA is TGTGCCAGCAGCTTTGCAGGCAATCAGCCCCAGCATTTT.

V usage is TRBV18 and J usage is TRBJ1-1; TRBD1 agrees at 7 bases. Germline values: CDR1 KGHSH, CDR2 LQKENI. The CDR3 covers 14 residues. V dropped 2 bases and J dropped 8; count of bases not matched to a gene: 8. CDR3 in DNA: TGTGCCAGCTCACCAATGACAGGGCGTACCGAAGCTTTCTTT. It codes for CASSPMTGRTEAFF.

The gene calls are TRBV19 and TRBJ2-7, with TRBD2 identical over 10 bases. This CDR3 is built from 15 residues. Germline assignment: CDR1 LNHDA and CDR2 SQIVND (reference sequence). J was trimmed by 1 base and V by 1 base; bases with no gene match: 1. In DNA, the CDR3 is TGTGCCAGTAGTATAGCTAGCGGGAGTTCCTACGAGCAGTACTTC. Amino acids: CASSIASGSSYEQYF.